This T cell receptor (beta chain) is from a study of T cell changes during pregnancy in multiple sclerosis. In this sample, this clone turned up a few times. Germline V gene sequence: CDR1 GTSNPN, CDR2 SVGIG (reference sequence). Trimming removed 0 bases from V and 1 base from J, with 3 bases in between. The CDR3 extends over 12 amino acids. Using immunoSEQ multiplex PCR, the repertoire was profiled, and TCRdb retains in-frame clones only, with some absent. The data hold about 43,000 clones, with roughly 93% observed a single time. This clonotype originated in a female donor with multiple sclerosis, enrolled in a pregnancy study. The sequenced sample consisted of PBMCs (not recorded whether the cells were cultured). This chain uses TRBV30 with TRBJ1-1; D remains unclear. CDR3 DNA sequence: TGTGCCTGGAGTGTCAAGAACACTGAAGCTTTCTTT. As protein: CAWSVKNTEAFF.